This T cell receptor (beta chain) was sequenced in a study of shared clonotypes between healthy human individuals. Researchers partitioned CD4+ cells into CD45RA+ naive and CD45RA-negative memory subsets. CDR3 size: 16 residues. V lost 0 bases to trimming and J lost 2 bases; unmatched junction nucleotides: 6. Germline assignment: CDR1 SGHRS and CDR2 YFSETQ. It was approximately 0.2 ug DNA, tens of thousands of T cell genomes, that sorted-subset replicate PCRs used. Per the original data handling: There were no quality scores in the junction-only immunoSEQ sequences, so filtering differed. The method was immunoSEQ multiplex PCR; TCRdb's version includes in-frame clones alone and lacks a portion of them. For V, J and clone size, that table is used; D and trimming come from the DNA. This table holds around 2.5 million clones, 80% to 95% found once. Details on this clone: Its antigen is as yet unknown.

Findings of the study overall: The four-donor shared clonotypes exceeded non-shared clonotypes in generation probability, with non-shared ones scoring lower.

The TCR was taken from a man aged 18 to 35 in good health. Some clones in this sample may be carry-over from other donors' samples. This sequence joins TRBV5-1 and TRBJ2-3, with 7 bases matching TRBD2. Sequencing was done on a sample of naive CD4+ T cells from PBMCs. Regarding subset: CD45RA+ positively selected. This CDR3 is CASSLGRDYFTDTQYF. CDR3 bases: TGCGCCAGCAGCTTGGGGAGGGACTACTTCACAGATACGCAGTATTTT.